These T cell receptor beta chains were read from a single sample in a study of beta chain features in type 1 diabetes. Data came from immunoSEQ multiplex PCR; TCRdb stores just in-frame clones and leaves some out. The sample has roughly 150,000 clones, roughly 9% seen once; the top ten hold 2.3%. The sequenced sample was central memory CD4+ T cells from blood. These receptors all stem from a woman aged 18-35 years in good health. Both conserved end residues are part of each CDR3. The order of the fields is J gene, clone size, V gene, D gene, CDR3 length, CDR3 protein, CDR3 DNA. The D gene is left open where the match is weak. Size values are once, few and many counts, or a class for expanded clones, and some rows have none.

>TRBJ2-3|-|TRBV7-9|TRBD1|17
CASSLVGGQGFTDTQYF
TGTGCCAGCAGCTTAGTCGGGGGACAGGGGTTCACAGATACGCAGTATTTT
>TRBJ2-1|few|TRBV5-4|-|15
CASSPLGGGEGRQFF
TGTGCCAGCAGCCCGCTTGGGGGAGGAGAGGGGCGGCAGTTCTTC
>TRBJ1-6|few|TRBV6-4|-|14
CASSDGALNSPLHF
TGTGCCAGCAGTGACGGGGCTTTGAATTCACCCCTCCACTTT
>TRBJ1-6|few|TRBV9|-|14
CASSVGTNGSPLHF
TGTGCCAGCAGCGTAGGGACAAACGGTTCACCCCTCCACTTT
>TRBJ1-5|-|TRBV27|-|12
CASGSSNQPQHF
TGTGCCAGCGGGAGTAGCAATCAGCCCCAGCATTTT
>TRBJ1-1|few|TRBV18|-|12
CASSPQRGEAFF
TGTGCCAGCTCACCCCAGAGGGGGGAAGCTTTCTTT
>TRBJ2-1|few|TRBV2|TRBD1|16
CASSERGQSSYNEQFF
TGTGCCAGCAGTGAAAGGGGGCAGAGCTCCTACAATGAGCAGTTCTTC
>TRBJ2-3|-|TRBV6-6|TRBD2|15
CASSGASGGRDTQYF
TGTGCCAGCAGTGGGGCTAGCGGGGGAAGAGATACGCAGTATTTT
>TRBJ1-2|-|TRBV7-9|TRBD1|13
CASSAGQRYGYTF
TGTGCCAGCAGCGCGGGACAGCGCTATGGCTACACCTTC
>TRBJ1-4|-|TRBV15|-|15
CATSRDGQRNEKLFF
TGTGCCACCAGCAGAGATGGACAGAGAAATGAAAAACTGTTTTTT
>TRBJ1-6|-|TRBV9|TRBD1|14
CASSVGQGPSPLHF
TGTGCCAGCAGCGTCGGACAGGGGCCTTCACCCCTCCACTTT
>TRBJ2-7|-|TRBV7-2|-|12
CASSWAQGEQYF
TGTGCCAGCAGCTGGGCCCAGGGCGAGCAGTACTTC
>TRBJ2-1|few|TRBV25-1|TRBD1|14
CASSEGYMGQEQFF
TGTGCCAGCAGTGAAGGATATATGGGACAGGAGCAGTTCTTC
>TRBJ1-2|-|TRBV19|-|13
CASRRATKEGYTF
TGTGCCAGTAGGAGGGCGACGAAAGAAGGCTACACCTTC
>TRBJ1-5|-|TRBV30|-|13
CAWADSNNQPQHF
TGTGCCTGGGCAGACAGTAACAATCAGCCCCAGCATTTT
>TRBJ1-3|few|TRBV5-4|TRBD1|15
CASRVQGASGNTIYF
TGTGCCAGCCGCGTACAGGGGGCGTCTGGAAACACCATATATTTT
>TRBJ2-1|-|TRBV5-5|TRBD1|15
CASSLVGQGYNEQFF
TGTGCCAGCAGCTTGGTGGGACAGGGTTACAATGAGCAGTTCTTC
>TRBJ1-2|-|TRBV5-1|-|14
CASSLGQNGYGYTF
TGCGCCAGCAGCTTGGGCCAGAATGGCTATGGCTACACCTTC
>TRBJ2-3|-|TRBV7-3|TRBD1|14
CASSLGQGADTQYF
TGTGCCAGCAGCTTAGGACAGGGGGCAGATACGCAGTATTTT
>TRBJ2-7|-|TRBV2|-|13
CASRVDSSYEQYF
TGTGCCAGCAGGGTTGACAGTTCCTACGAGCAGTACTTC
>TRBJ2-3|-|TRBV6-5|TRBD1|14
CASSSTGGTDTQYF
TGTGCCAGCAGTTCGACAGGGGGCACAGATACGCAGTATTTT
>TRBJ1-4|few|TRBV5-1|-|13
CASSAGGDEKLFF
TGCGCCAGCAGCGCCGGAGGGGATGAAAAACTGTTTTTT
>TRBJ2-7|few|TRBV18|-|16
CASSPASQQGKGEQYF
TGTGCCAGCTCGCCCGCGTCCCAGCAGGGGAAGGGCGAGCAGTACTTC
>TRBJ2-5|-|TRBV18|TRBD2|15
CASSPPSGVQETQYF
TGTGCCAGCTCACCACCTAGCGGGGTCCAAGAGACCCAGTACTTC
>TRBJ2-7|many|TRBV7-8|-|14
CASTLGVARGEQYF
TGTGCCAGCACCCTAGGGGTCGCAAGGGGCGAGCAGTACTTC
>TRBJ2-5|-|TRBV2|TRBD1|15
CASSEWDRGLETQYF
TGTGCCAGCAGTGAGTGGGACAGGGGGCTGGAGACCCAGTACTTC
>TRBJ1-5|-|TRBV15|TRBD1|13
CATSITGGQPQHF
TGTGCCACCAGCATAACAGGGGGGCAGCCCCAGCATTTT
>TRBJ1-1|few|TRBV18|-|15
CASSPPYGKNTEAFF
TGTGCCAGCTCACCACCGTATGGCAAGAACACTGAAGCTTTCTTT
>TRBJ2-7|-|TRBV5-1|TRBD2|16
CASSLEGVAGSYEQYF
TGCGCCAGCAGCTTGGAAGGAGTAGCGGGGAGCTACGAGCAGTACTTC
>TRBJ1-4|once|TRBV5-4|TRBD1|14
CASSLQGTNEKLFF
TGTGCCAGCAGCTTACAGGGGACTAATGAAAAACTGTTTTTT
>TRBJ2-7|-|TRBV25-1|-|14
CASSSLLSRDEQYF
TGTGCCAGCAGTTCGCTCCTCTCACGGGACGAGCAGTACTTC
>TRBJ2-3|-|TRBV7-2|TRBD2|18
CASSSPGTSGHSTDTQYF
TGTGCCAGCAGCTCTCCCGGGACTAGCGGGCATAGCACAGATACGCAGTATTTT
>TRBJ2-7|few|TRBV10-3|TRBD2|16
CASSDGTSGRGPEQYF
TGTGCCAGCAGTGACGGGACTAGCGGGAGGGGCCCCGAGCAGTACTTC
>TRBJ2-5|few|TRBV29-1|-|14
CSAAVGTSFGEQYF
TGCAGCGCCGCCGTAGGGACTTCCTTTGGGGAGCAGTACTTC
>TRBJ2-7|few|TRBV5-4|-|13
CASRTASSYEQYF
TGTGCCAGCCGGACAGCGAGCTCCTACGAGCAGTACTTC
>TRBJ2-7|-|TRBV6-5|-|15
CASSYGPRGPYEQYF
TGTGCCAGCAGTTACGGCCCGCGGGGTCCCTACGAGCAGTACTTC
>TRBJ2-7|few|TRBV9|TRBD2|15
CASSVGTSGLYEQYF
TGTGCCAGCAGCGTCGGGACTAGCGGACTCTACGAGCAGTACTTC
>TRBJ1-1|few|TRBV13|TRBD1|14
CASSSTGRITEAFF
TGTGCCAGCAGCTCGACAGGGAGGATAACTGAAGCTTTCTTT
>TRBJ2-6|few|TRBV5-1|-|16
CASSEPRGGGANVLTF
TGCGCCAGCAGCGAACCCCGGGGTGGCGGGGCCAACGTCCTGACTTTC
>TRBJ2-1|-|TRBV7-2|TRBD1|13
CASSQDRDNEQFF
TGTGCCAGCAGCCAGGACAGGGACAATGAGCAGTTCTTC
>TRBJ2-1|many|TRBV10-3|TRBD2|16
CAISDTSSGRPNEQFF
TGTGCCATCAGTGACACCTCTAGCGGGAGGCCCAATGAGCAGTTCTTC
>TRBJ2-2|-|TRBV25-1|-|16
CASSSLRAVNTGELFF
TGTGCCAGCAGCAGTTTGCGGGCGGTAAACACCGGGGAGCTGTTTTTT
>TRBJ2-6|few|TRBV7-6|-|15
CASSLGSAGANVLTF
TGTGCCAGCAGCTTAGGGTCTGCGGGGGCCAACGTCCTGACTTTC
>TRBJ1-2|-|TRBV6-6|-|15
CATSRDTGEYYGYTF
TGTGCCACGTCTCGGGACACCGGGGAGTACTATGGCTACACCTTC
>TRBJ2-1|few|TRBV7-3|-|15
CASSLVAGNLNEQFF
TGTGCCAGCAGCTTAGTGGCGGGGAACTTAAATGAGCAGTTCTTC
>TRBJ2-1|few|TRBV29-1|TRBD2|15
CSVEDRAGGTNEQFF
TGCAGCGTTGAAGATCGCGCGGGAGGTACGAATGAGCAGTTCTTC
>TRBJ1-3|few|TRBV6-5|-|13
CASSDIPGNTIYF
TGTGCCAGCAGCGACATACCTGGAAACACCATATATTTT
>TRBJ1-4|-|TRBV18|TRBD1|15
CASSRDRWANEKLFF
TGTGCCAGCTCACGGGACAGGTGGGCTAATGAAAAACTGTTTTTT
>TRBJ1-2|-|TRBV20-1|-|11
CSASRDGGYTF
TGCAGTGCTAGCAGGGATGGTGGCTACACCTTC
>TRBJ1-2|-|TRBV7-2|-|12
CASSLQGYGYTF
TGTGCCAGCAGCTTACAGGGGTATGGCTACACCTTC
>TRBJ2-1|-|TRBV21-1|-|15
CASSKAEGNDNEQFF
TGTGCCAGCAGCAAAGCGGAGGGTAACGACAATGAGCAGTTCTTC
>TRBJ2-7|-|TRBV5-6|-|14
CASSKDRRGYEQYF
TGTGCCAGCAGCAAGGACAGAAGGGGCTACGAGCAGTACTTC
>TRBJ1-1|-|TRBV19|-|13
CASRGAGNTEAFF
TGTGCCAGTAGGGGAGCGGGGAATACTGAAGCTTTCTTT
>TRBJ2-3|-|TRBV2|-|14
CASKGRTRTDTQYF
TGTGCCAGCAAGGGCAGGACTCGCACAGATACGCAGTATTTT
>TRBJ2-3|few|TRBV5-1|TRBD1|15
CASSPGQGWTDTQYF
TGCGCCAGCAGTCCTGGACAGGGGTGGACAGATACGCAGTATTTT
>TRBJ2-3|-|TRBV30|-|15
CAWAPGSMGTDTQYF
TGTGCCTGGGCCCCTGGGAGTATGGGCACAGATACGCAGTATTTT
>TRBJ2-3|few|TRBV5-1|TRBD2|15
CASSLEAGVDDTQYF
TGCGCCAGCAGCTTAGAAGCGGGAGTTGACGATACGCAGTATTTT
>TRBJ1-2|few|TRBV19|TRBD1|14
CASSMRGPFYGYTF
TGTGCCAGTAGTATGAGGGGGCCTTTCTATGGCTACACCTTC